One and the same sample provided the 5 T cell receptor beta chains below, sequenced in a study of neurological immune-mediated disorders (dated by TCRdb to the late 2010s). Library preparation was by 5' RACE. Instrument on record: Illumina HiSeq 2500. TCRdb applied fastp at Q25 and MiXCR to the public reads, then kept only in-frame beta chains. A single entry per CDR3 protein holds the most common genes and DNA from its merged rows. The sample table contains roughly 90,000 distinct CDR3 sequences; only one count was recorded for roughly 3.5% of them. The ten largest make up less than 3.5% of the sample. Material for sequencing was PBMCs. These receptors were collected from a woman between 45 and 65 years old with multiple sclerosis.

In this sample, this clonotype turned up many times. The chain joins TRBV4-3 to TRBJ2-5, with 11 bases that match TRBD2. CDR1 is LGHNA and CDR2 is YSLEER in the germline V gene. The CDR3 totals 16 residues. V lost 4 bases to trimming and J lost 4 bases; unmatched junction nucleotides: 8. The CDR3: CASSRRLAGPGETQYF. Written as DNA, the CDR3 is TGCGCCAGCAGCCGAAGACTAGCGGGGCCCGGAGAGACCCAGTACTTC.

This clonotype has ten or more counts. In DNA form, the CDR3 reads TGTGCCAGCAGCTTAGCGCCCTCTCAGAGCTCCTACGAGCAGTACTTC. It specifies CASSLAPSQSSYEQYF. The chain couples TRBV7-9 to TRBJ2-7; D ambiguous. Per the germline V gene, CDR1 is SEHNR and CDR2 is FQNEAQ (reference sequence). This CDR3 has 16 residues. The V end lost 0 bases, the J end lost 0 bases, and 12 bases lay between the germline ends. Full variable domain (outside the CDR3, taken from reference TRBV7-9 and TRBJ2-7): DTGVSQNPRHKITKRGQNVTFRCDPISEHNRLYWYRQTLGQGPEFLTYFQNEAQLEKSRLLSDRFSAERPKGSFSTLEIQRTEQGDSAMYLCASSLAPSQSSYEQYFGPGTRLTVT.

The chain is built from TRBV7-6 and TRBJ2-1, with 10 bases aligning to TRBD2. The CDR3 covers 18 residues. V gave up 1 base and J gave up 3 bases; unmatched junction bases: 9. CDR1 is SGHVS and CDR2 is FNYEAQ in the germline V gene. This CDR3 reads CASSLVTSGDTYYNEQFF. DNA of the CDR3: TGTGCCAGCAGCTTAGTAACTAGCGGGGATACCTACTACAATGAGCAGTTCTTC.

This clonotype came up many times. For the CDR3, the DNA is TGCGCCAGCAGCGGTGCCGGGACAAACAATTCACCCCTCCACTTT. Protein product: CASSGAGTNNSPLHF. V is TRBV5-1 and J is TRBJ1-6; a possible D gene is TRBD1 (6 bases). V dropped 4 bases and J dropped 7 bases, with 15 bases sitting between them. CDR1 and CDR2 (germline): SGHRS, YFSETQ. This CDR3 spans 15 amino acids.

The chain is built from TRBV19 and TRBJ1-1; perhaps TRBD1 as D (5 bases). Germline CDR1 and CDR2: LNHDA and SQIVND (reference sequence). The CDR3 spans 12 residues. Trimming cost V 5 bases and J 10 bases, with 14 bases left between them. In DNA form, the CDR3 reads TGTGCCAGTAGTTTTCGCGGGGGTACAGCTTTCTTT. Its protein product is CASSFRGGTAFF. The entire variable domain, with the rest obtained from reference TRBV19 and TRBJ1-1, is as follows: DGGITQSPKYLFRKEGQNVTLSCEQNLNHDAMYWYRQDPGQGLRLIYYSQIVNDFQKGDIAEGYSVSREKKESFPLTVTSAQKNPTAFYLCASSFRGGTAFFGQGTRLTVV.